This T cell receptor beta chain was sequenced during a study of PD-1 blockade in classical Hodgkin lymphoma. Study-level background: Patients were given intravenous nivolumab, 3 mg/kg, every 2 weeks. Study findings and constraints: Nivolumab initiated under 1 year post-ASCT led to patient exclusion. TCR diversity at baseline was reported to be reduced in newly diagnosed patients relative to healthy donors.

With respect to this clone: Its antigen is not known.

Here immunoSEQ multiplex PCR was the method, and the copy in TCRdb shows in-frame clones only, minus some. The table has about 13,000 clones, about nine tenths seen once. CDR1 is WSHSY and CDR2 is SAAADI in the germline V gene. Germline trimming cut 4 bases from V and 5 bases from J; bases unmatched to any gene: 2. The CDR3 is 14 amino acids. Each of the patients experienced relapse following autologous stem cell transplantation, and their brentuximab vedotin exposure differed. Using magnetic negative selection, the CD4+ T cells were separated out of thawed PBMCs. The V call is TRBV10-2, the J call TRBJ2-2; 9 nucleotides agree with TRBD2. The sequencing here drew on CD4+ T cells from blood, taken at baseline. The origin of this receptor is a human donor with classical Hodgkin lymphoma. The CDR3, as DNA: TGCGCCAGCAGTGCCGGACTAGCGACCGGGGAGCTGTTTTTT. It yields the protein CASSAGLATGELFF.